This T cell receptor beta chain emerged from a study of response to subunit inactivated influenza vaccine. MiXCR was run by TCRdb on the RT-PCR reads, yielding one entry per CDR3 protein. The repertoire has about 610,000 distinct CDR3 sequences, around 15% of them found once; the top ten carry around 10%. The CDR3 consists of 15 residues. V lost 0 bases and J lost 8, with 12 bases in between. Germline CDR1 and CDR2: SGHDT and YYEEEE. Sequencing was performed on PBMCs from blood, taken about 11 days after vaccination. This receptor was obtained from a man aged 50 or older who received an inactivated influenza vaccine. The chain couples TRBV5-6 to TRBJ1-6; possibly TRBD1 for D (5 bases). The CDR3 protein is CASSLAVSRDSPLHF. CDR3 sequence (DNA): TGTGCCAGCAGCTTGGCCGTTTCCAGGGATTCACCCCTCCACTTT.